The next 21 T cell receptor beta chains were all read from a single sample in a study of T cell repertoires in cytomegalovirus infection. TCRdb used MiXCR to reprocess the reads, holding one entry per CDR3 protein. The profile shows around 740,000 distinct CDR3 sequences, 35% to 40% of them singletons. Sequencing was performed on PBMCs. The source of these receptors is a human donor in good health (CMV status not recorded). Some clones in this sample may be carry-over from other donors' samples.

The sample holds a few counts of this clonotype. This chain uses TRBV12-3 or TRBV12-4 with TRBJ1-1, with TRBD1 identical over 7 bases. The CDR3 loop spans 13 amino acids. V gave up 4 bases and J gave up 11 bases; unmatched junction bases: 10. The chain's CDR3 is CASSYHRGLEAFF. CDR3 DNA: TGTGCCAGCAGTTATCACAGGGGTTTAGAGGCTTTCTTT.

Concerning this clonotype itself: An end of the junction differs from the germline gene, which may be a read error. The chain joins TRBV5-6 to TRBJ2-3; 8 bases agree with TRBD1. The length of the CDR3 is 15 residues. Germline lookup yields CDR1 SGHDT and CDR2 YYEEEE. The CDR3 here is CASSFTGGSTDTQYF. The DNA for the CDR3 is TGTGCCAGCAGTTTTACAGGGGGAAGCACGGATACGCAGTATTTT. Based on the CDR3 plus reference TRBV5-6 and TRBJ2-3, the full variable domain is DAGVTQSPTHLIKTRGQQVTLRCSPKSGHDTVSWYQQALGQGPQFIFQYYEEEERQRGNFPDRFSGHQFPNYSSELNVNALLLGDSALYLCASSFTGGSTDTQYFGPGTRLTVL.

The gene calls are TRBV6-6 and TRBJ2-7, with D possibly matching TRBD1 (6 bases). The germline gives CDR1 MNHNY, CDR2 SVGAGI (reference sequence). CDR3 size: 15 residues. The germline V and J ends were trimmed by 0 bases and 1 base, with 10 bases remaining between them. The CDR3 reads CASSYSTGSSYEQYF. The CDR3 DNA is TGTGCCAGCAGTTACTCGACAGGATCTTCCTACGAGCAGTACTTC.

This clonotype was seen only a few times. The chain links TRBV5-4 to TRBJ1-1, with D perhaps TRBD1 (5 bases). CDR1 and CDR2 from the germline V gene are SGHNT and YYREEE (reference sequence). Trimming took off 3 bases at V and 3 bases at J, with 18 bases between the two ends. This CDR3 is built from 16 residues. The CDR3, as DNA: TGTGCCAGCAGCTCAAAACAAACCGAAGGGGACACTGAAGCTTTCTTT. This sequence encodes CASSSKQTEGDTEAFF.

This chain links TRBV19 with TRBJ2-2; D may be TRBD1 or TRBD2 (5 bases each). The CDR3 extends over 14 amino acids. Germline assignment: CDR1 LNHDA and CDR2 SQIVND (reference sequence). V was trimmed by 4 bases and J by 4 bases, leaving 10 bases between them. CDR3: CASSRVGTTGELFF. The CDR3 DNA reads as TGTGCCAGTAGTAGGGTAGGGACCACCGGGGAGCTGTTTTTT.

V is TRBV11-2 and J is TRBJ2-7; D uncertain. The CDR3 length is 13 residues. V was pared by 1 base and J by 7 bases, with 11 bases between. The germline V gene has CDR1 SGHAT and CDR2 FQNNGV. For the CDR3, the DNA is TGTGCCAGCAGCTTAGCCCTCGTACAGGAGCAGTACTTC. Its protein is CASSLALVQEQYF. Combining the CDR3 with reference TRBV11-2 and TRBJ2-7 gives the whole variable domain EAGVAQSPRYKIIEKRQSVAFWCNPISGHATLYWYQQILGQGPKLLIQFQNNGVVDDSQLPKDRFSAERLKGVDSTLKIQPAKLEDSAVYLCASSLALVQEQYFGPGTRLTVT.

Here the CDR3 reads CSAPRSVNTEAFF. The CDR3 DNA follows: TGCAGTGCCCCTAGGTCGGTGAACACTGAAGCTTTCTTT. The chain links TRBV20-1 to TRBJ1-1; the D is unclear. The CDR3 is 13 amino acids. The V end lost 6 bases, the J end lost 0 bases, and 11 bases lay between the germline ends. From germline, CDR1 is DFQATT and CDR2 SNEGSKA (reference sequence).

The V call is TRBV19, the J call TRBJ2-4; the match to TRBD1 covers 8 bases. CDR1 is LNHDA and CDR2 is SQIVND in the germline V gene (reference sequence). CDR3 length: 14 residues. With V trimmed by 5 bases and J by 5 bases, 5 bases remained unmatched. The CDR3 bases are TGTGCCAGTAGTGACGGGACAGGCCAAAACATTCAGTACTTC. It translates to CASSDGTGQNIQYF.

This clonotype was picked up many times. V is TRBV4-1 and J is TRBJ2-7; D unresolved. Trimming pared 1 base from V and 0 bases from J, leaving 10 bases between. Germline V lookup: CDR1 MGHRA, CDR2 YSYEKL. CDR3 length: 15 amino acids. The CDR3 DNA is TGCGCCAGCAGCCAAGTCTACTTGGACTCCTACGAGCAGTACTTC. This translates into CASSQVYLDSYEQYF.

Only a few counts were recorded for this clonotype. The J gene is TRBJ1-1, the V gene TRBV7-2, with TRBD1 as a possible D gene (6 bases). Trimming pared 1 base from V and 4 bases from J, leaving 19 bases between. The CDR3 is made up of 17 amino acids. The germline gives CDR1 SGHTA, CDR2 FQGNSA. The CDR3 loop is CASSLGPWEGEGTEAFF. The DNA for the CDR3 is TGTGCCAGCAGCTTAGGCCCATGGGAGGGGGAGGGCACTGAAGCTTTCTTT.

The V and J genes are TRBV5-4 and TRBJ2-1; D remains unclear. CDR1 and CDR2 (germline): SGHNT, YYREEE (reference sequence). V lost 6 bases, J lost 5 bases, and 6 bases lay in between. This CDR3 is 11 amino acids long. For the CDR3, the DNA is TGTGCCAGCAAGAGAAACAATGAGCAGTTCTTC. Protein: CASKRNNEQFF.

This chain joins TRBV28 and TRBJ1-2, with no clear D. Germline values: CDR1 MDHEN, CDR2 SYDVKM. Trimming took off 2 bases at V and 5 bases at J, with 15 bases between the two ends. This CDR3 spans 15 amino acids. The CDR3 bases are TGTGCCAGCAGTTTAAGCGGCTCCATGAATTATGGCTACACCTTC. It specifies CASSLSGSMNYGYTF.

The chain uses TRBV27 and TRBJ1-4; 7 positions agree with TRBD1. The V segment lost 6 bases and the J segment 7 bases; nucleotides outside the gene matches: 11. The CDR3 length is 15 residues. Germline values: CDR1 MNHEY, CDR2 SMNVEV (reference sequence). CDR3 sequence reads: CASSRLQGRVEKLFF. Here the CDR3 DNA reads TGTGCCAGCAGCAGACTACAGGGGAGAGTTGAAAAACTGTTTTTT.

The chain couples TRBV7-9 to TRBJ2-2; a weak D match, TRBD1 (6 bases). The V gene's germline CDR1 is SEHNR and CDR2 FQNEAQ (reference sequence). This CDR3 is 17 amino acids long. V was pared by 5 bases and J by 4 bases, with 20 bases between. Here the CDR3 reads CASSPYTGTLITGELFF. The CDR3 nucleotides read TGTGCCAGCAGCCCTTATACCGGGACACTAATCACCGGGGAGCTGTTTTTT.

V usage is TRBV5-4 and J usage is TRBJ2-7; possible D gene TRBD1, 5 bases. This CDR3 has 14 residues. Germline CDR1 reads SGHNT; CDR2 reads YYREEE (reference sequence). Trimming pared 0 bases from V and 6 bases from J, leaving 13 bases between. The CDR3 loop reads CASSLEAGPGEQYF. CDR3 coding DNA: TGTGCCAGCAGCTTGGAAGCAGGGCCGGGCGAGCAGTACTTC.

This chain joins TRBV7-4 and TRBJ1-3; D ambiguous. The CDR3 covers 17 residues. Germline values: CDR1 SGHVT, CDR2 SQSDAQ. V lost 4 bases to trimming and J lost 0 bases, with 16 bases between them. DNA for the CDR3: TGTGCCAGCAGCTCGGCGGGAGGCAGACCCTCTGGAAACACCATATATTTT. As protein: CASSSAGGRPSGNTIYF.

This clonotype occurred many times. V is TRBV7-2 and J is TRBJ2-5; no firm D call. CDR1 is SGHTA and CDR2 is FQGNSA in the germline V gene. Trimming cost V 0 bases and J 5 bases, with 4 bases left between them. The CDR3 spans 12 residues. The CDR3 coding sequence is TGTGCCAGCAGCTTAGCGTGGGAGACCCAGTACTTC. Its translation: CASSLAWETQYF.

The rearrangement joins TRBV30 to TRBJ2-1; D gene unclear. This CDR3 has 11 amino acids. CDR1 is GTSNPN, CDR2 SVGIG, per germline (reference sequence). The V and J ends lost 3 bases and 7 bases respectively, with 7 bases between them. CDR3 protein: CAWSDRNEQFF. Here the CDR3 DNA reads TGTGCCTGGAGCGACCGTAATGAGCAGTTCTTC. Full variable domain (missing parts from reference TRBV30 and TRBJ2-1): SQTIHQWPATLVQPVGSPLSLECTVEGTSNPNLYWYRQAAGRGLQLLFYSVGIGQISSEVPQNLSASRPQDRQFILSSKKLLLSDSGFYLCAWSDRNEQFFGPGTRLTVL.

The chain links TRBV7-9 to TRBJ1-2, with D possibly matching TRBD1 (5 bases). The germline V gene encodes CDR1 SEHNR and CDR2 FQNEAQ (reference sequence). CDR3 size: 16 residues. V shed 5 bases and J shed 1 base, with 17 bases lying between them. This CDR3 reads CASSPTLRVINYGYTF. The CDR3, as DNA: TGTGCCAGCAGCCCTACCCTCAGGGTCATTAACTATGGCTACACCTTC.

This clonotype was seen a handful of times. The chain uses TRBV28 and TRBJ2-1, with TRBD1 identical over 8 bases. V trimming: 5 bases; J trimming: 6 bases; junction bases outside the gene matches: 12. CDR1 is MDHEN and CDR2 is SYDVKM in the germline V gene. This CDR3 has 16 amino acids. This CDR3 reads CASSPSTGVYGNEQFF. For the CDR3, the DNA is TGTGCCAGCAGTCCGTCGACAGGGGTTTATGGCAATGAGCAGTTCTTC. Full variable domain (remainder filled in from reference TRBV28 and TRBJ2-1): DVKVTQSSRYLVKRTGEKVFLECVQDMDHENMFWYRQDPGLGLRLIYFSYDVKMKEKGDIPEGYSVSREKKERFSLILESASTNQTSMYLCASSPSTGVYGNEQFFGPGTRLTVL.

In this sample, this clonotype turned up a few times. CDR3 coding DNA: TGTGCCAGCAGCTCAGGACAGGGGGCGCTTCGGAATGAAAAACTGTTTTTT. Amino acids: CASSSGQGALRNEKLFF. The chain carries TRBV11-2 and TRBJ1-4; TRBD1 aligns across 11 bases. The CDR3 extends over 17 amino acids. Germline V gives CDR1 SGHAT, CDR2 FQNNGV. The junction had 9 bases not matched to a gene; V was cut back by 4 bases and J by 5 bases.